What follows describes a single T cell receptor (beta chain). The CDR3 is made up of 16 amino acids. CDR1 is SGHTS and CDR2 is YDEGEE in the germline V gene. The junction had 4 bases not matched to a gene; V was cut back by 0 bases and J by 2 bases. These data come from a study of control samples from healthy donors and cancer patients. This table comes from immunoSEQ multiplex PCR, and its TCRdb copy is limited to in-frame clones, with some not included. The data contain 120,000 to 150,000 clones, less than 95% of them singletons. This sequence was found in a man aged 18 to 35 in good health. Sequenced material: blood. The V gene is TRBV5-8, the J gene TRBJ1-4, with 7 positions matching TRBD1. Written as DNA, the CDR3 is TGTGCCAGCAGCTTGGGCAGGGGGTTTACTAATGAAAAACTGTTTTTT. This gives the protein CASSLGRGFTNEKLFF.